Below are 17 T cell receptor beta chains sequenced from a single sample in a study of blood T cell repertoires in COVID-19 (dated by TCRdb to 2018 to 2021). To prepare the library, the immunoSEQ multiplex PCR assay was applied. This is the immuneACCESS table as TCRdb keeps it, with only in-frame sequences that have V and J called. A part of the clones is gone; compared with another copy, unresolved V genes explain less than half, and the rest is unexplained. Within this sample are some 310,000 clones, with roughly 91% of them counted one time only. Of the sample, 1% falls within the top ten clones. Material: peripheral blood. These receptor sequences come from a man aged 45 to 65 with active or convalescent COVID-19.

The V gene is TRBV19, the J gene TRBJ1-2; perhaps TRBD1 as D (6 bases). Looked up from germline, CDR1 is LNHDA and CDR2 is SQIVND (reference sequence). The CDR3 is 13 amino acids. Trimming took off 2 bases at V and 6 bases at J, with 10 bases between the two ends. The CDR3 DNA follows: TGTGCCAGTAGTATAAGGACAGTCGATGGCTACACCTTC. Protein sequence: CASSIRTVDGYTF.

The chain joins TRBV6-2 or TRBV6-3 to TRBJ2-7, with 9 bases lining up with TRBD1. J was trimmed by 5 bases and V by 4 bases; bases with no gene match: 9. The germline V gene has CDR1 MNHEY and CDR2 SVGEGT. This CDR3 has 15 amino acids. This CDR3 reads CASSSPGQGINEQYF. The CDR3 DNA sequence: TGTGCCAGCAGTTCGCCGGGACAGGGCATCAACGAGCAGTACTTC.

The chain combines TRBV7-6 with TRBJ2-1; TRBD1 is a possible D gene (5 bases). The V and J ends lost 0 bases and 0 bases respectively, with 12 bases between them. CDR1 SGHVS and CDR2 FNYEAQ come from the germline V gene. The CDR3 extends over 17 amino acids. In nucleotides, the CDR3 is TGTGCCAGCAGCTTAGCGGGGCGGCAGAGCTCCTACAATGAGCAGTTCTTC. It codes for CASSLAGRQSSYNEQFF.

The chain joins TRBV6-2 or TRBV6-3 to TRBJ1-2; 7 positions match TRBD1. This CDR3 has 14 residues. CDR1 and CDR2 from the germline V gene are MNHEY and SVGEGT. V gave up 4 bases and J gave up 3 bases; unmatched junction bases: 5. The DNA for the CDR3 is TGTGCCAGCAGTTTCGAAGGGACAGACTATGGCTACACCTTC. Protein sequence: CASSFEGTDYGYTF.

This clone is a singleton in its sample. The chain links TRBV29-1 to TRBJ1-1; D ambiguous. V was trimmed by 4 bases and J by 5 bases, leaving 14 bases between them. The CDR3 is made up of 13 amino acids. The germline gives CDR1 SQVTM, CDR2 ANQGSEA. The CDR3 sequence is CSVGYSRETEAFF. The CDR3 DNA is TGCAGCGTTGGGTACAGTCGGGAAACTGAAGCTTTCTTT.

V is TRBV6-1 and J is TRBJ1-2; D is unclear. V was clipped by 0 bases and J by 0 bases, with 11 bases between them. Germline CDR1 reads MNHNS; CDR2 reads SASEGT. The CDR3 sequence is 16 residues long. DNA of the CDR3: TGTGCCAGCAGTGAAGCGCCGGGGTACCCTAACTATGGCTACACCTTC. Translating it yields CASSEAPGYPNYGYTF.

The rearrangement joins TRBV19 to TRBJ1-5, with 8 positions matching TRBD1. This CDR3 is 15 amino acids long. In germline, CDR1 is LNHDA, CDR2 SQIVND (reference sequence). J was trimmed by 1 base and V by 5 bases; bases with no gene match: 4. The CDR3, as DNA: TGTGCCAGTAGTGACAGGGGATTGAGCAATCAGCCCCAGCATTTT. It translates to CASSDRGLSNQPQHF.

This chain links TRBV18 with TRBJ1-2; 7 bases are shared with TRBD1. The CDR3 runs 15 residues. Germline loops: CDR1 KGHSH, CDR2 LQKENI. V was clipped by 3 bases and J by 6 bases; unmatched bases: 10. CDR3 DNA sequence: TGTGCCAGCTCACCTCAGCAGGGGGTAAATGATGGCTACACCTTC. It specifies CASSPQQGVNDGYTF. Full variable domain (outside the CDR3, taken from reference TRBV18 and TRBJ1-2): NAGVMQNPRHLVRRRGQEARLRCSPMKGHSHVYWYRQLPEEGLKFMVYLQKENIIDESGMPKERFSAEFPKEGPSILRIQQVVRGDSAAYFCASSPQQGVNDGYTFGSGTRLTVV.

The chain uses TRBV5-6 and TRBJ2-5; TRBD2 might be the D (5 bases). The CDR3 is 15 residues long. Trimming took 5 bases from V and 5 from J, leaving 19 bases between them. Germline V CDR1 and CDR2: SGHDT, YYEEEE. The CDR3 loop reads CASSFSRTGGETQYF. The CDR3, as DNA: TGTGCCAGCAGTTTCTCTCGGACTGGCGGGGAGACCCAGTACTTC.

V usage is TRBV5-1 and J usage is TRBJ2-5; 11 bases fit TRBD1. Germline CDR1 reads SGHRS; CDR2 reads YFSETQ. This CDR3 comprises 15 residues. Trimming removed 7 bases from V and 5 bases from J; junction bases left unmatched: 10. The CDR3 DNA follows: TGCGCCAGCGGAGCCGAAGGGACAGGGGGGGAGACCCAGTACTTC. Translation gives CASGAEGTGGETQYF. The complete variable domain, with remaining parts taken from reference TRBV5-1 and TRBJ2-5, reads KAGVTQTPRYLIKTRGQQVTLSCSPISGHRSVSWYQQTPGQGLQFLFEYFSETQRNKGNFPGRFSGRQFSNSRSEMNVSTLELGDSALYLCASGAEGTGGETQYFGPGTRLLVL.

The chain links TRBV6-5 to TRBJ1-5; 11 bases map to TRBD1. This CDR3 comprises 14 residues. Germline-derived CDR1 and CDR2 are MNHEY and SVGAGI. V shed 6 bases and J 6 bases; nucleotides not matched to a gene: 4. The CDR3 nucleotides are TGTGCCAGCAGATTAGGGACAGGGGGTCAGCCCCAGCATTTT. Protein product: CASRLGTGGQPQHF.

The rearrangement joins TRBV5-4 to TRBJ1-1, with a weak D call TRBD1 (6 bases). V was trimmed by 6 bases and J by 3 bases, leaving 18 bases between them. This CDR3 region has 15 residues. The germline CDR1 and CDR2 sequences are SGHNT and YYREEE (reference sequence). DNA for the CDR3: TGTGCCAGCAACATACAGGGTTTGCAGTACACTGAAGCTTTCTTT. It codes for CASNIQGLQYTEAFF.

The chain combines TRBV18 with TRBJ1-1; 10 nucleotides agree with TRBD1. The CDR3 loop spans 16 amino acids. The V segment lost 3 bases and the J segment 3 bases; nucleotides outside the gene matches: 7. Germline lookup yields CDR1 KGHSH and CDR2 LQKENI. The CDR3 coding sequence is TGTGCCAGCTCACCCTTGACAGGGGGCGTGGACACTGAAGCTTTCTTT. Encoded protein: CASSPLTGGVDTEAFF.

V is TRBV10-2 and J is TRBJ2-2; 8 bases fit TRBD2. CDR1 WSHSY and CDR2 SAAADI come from the germline V gene. J was trimmed by 5 bases and V by 0 bases; bases with no gene match: 8. The CDR3 extends over 17 amino acids. The CDR3 region is CASSESVGLGDTGELFF. CDR3 DNA sequence: TGCGCCAGCAGTGAGTCGGTGGGACTAGGAGATACCGGGGAGCTGTTTTTT.

Worth noting for this clone: The sample carries other DNA sequences with the same CDR3. J is TRBJ2-5 and V is TRBV9; D unresolved. Germline lookup yields CDR1 SGDLS and CDR2 YYNGEE. Deletions cut 0 bases from V and 5 bases from J, with 8 bases between. This CDR3 comprises 13 residues. The CDR3 DNA sequence: TGTGCCAGCAGCGTAGGGCCCGGGGAGACCCAGTACTTC. This encodes CASSVGPGETQYF.

V and J are TRBV18 and TRBJ2-7; TRBD1 matches 10 bases. Germline trimming cut 2 bases from V and 5 bases from J; bases unmatched to any gene: 0. There are 13 residues in the CDR3. Germline values: CDR1 KGHSH, CDR2 LQKENI. The CDR3 DNA sequence: TGTGCCAGCTCACCAGGGACAGGGGACGAGCAGTACTTC. It translates to CASSPGTGDEQYF.

This clone was recorded once. This chain uses TRBV5-6 with TRBJ1-2; D call uncertain. V was trimmed by 4 bases and J by 6 bases, leaving 22 bases between them. CDR1 SGHDT and CDR2 YYEEEE come from the germline V gene. The CDR3 has 16 residues. CDR3 in DNA: TGTGCCAGCAGCCAGTTGGCCGGGGAATTTAAAGATGGCTACACCTTC. Protein sequence: CASSQLAGEFKDGYTF.